These 21 T cell receptor beta chains were all obtained from the same sample, sequenced in a study of shared clonotypes between healthy human individuals. The protocol was immunoSEQ multiplex PCR, while the TCRdb copy is restricted to in-frame clones and leaves out a portion. This sample yields approximately 2,000,000 clones, of which around 95% are seen a single time; 1.5% to 2% belongs to the top ten. The naive CD8 population came from CD45RO-negative cells selected for CCR7, without terminally differentiated effector memory CD45RA+ cells. Source material: naive CD8+ T cells from PBMCs. These TCRs come from a man between 18 and 29 years old in good health. Some clones in this sample may be carry-over from other donors' samples.

This clone was counted once. V is TRBV27 and J is TRBJ2-7, with 8 bases matching TRBD1. V was pared by 4 bases and J by 5 bases, with 13 bases of the junction left unmatched. The CDR3 consists of 16 residues. CDR1 is MNHEY and CDR2 is SMNVEV in the germline V gene (reference sequence). This chain's CDR3 is CASSSITGTGANEQYF. The CDR3, as DNA: TGTGCCAGCAGTTCTATAACCGGGACAGGCGCCAACGAGCAGTACTTC.

The chain links TRBV11-2 to TRBJ1-4; D is ambiguous. The V and J ends lost 5 bases and 6 bases respectively, with 13 bases between them. Germline V gene lookup returns CDR1 SGHAT and CDR2 FQNNGV. The CDR3 totals 14 residues. The CDR3 region is CASSLGAADEKLFF. CDR3 nucleotide sequence: TGTGCCAGCAGCCTCGGAGCAGCAGATGAAAAACTGTTTTTT.

The chain combines TRBV28 with TRBJ1-1, with TRBD1 as a possible D gene (5 bases). Germline V gene data show CDR1 as MDHEN and CDR2 as SYDVKM. The CDR3 covers 15 residues. The V and J ends lost 5 bases and 0 bases respectively, with 13 bases between them. CDR3: CASSPRRDLNTEAFF. Here the CDR3 DNA reads TGTGCCAGCAGTCCCCGTAGGGACCTGAACACTGAAGCTTTCTTT.

The V call is TRBV21-1, the J call TRBJ2-3. TRBV21-1 corresponds to a pseudogene. This CDR3 spans 15 amino acids. This CDR3 reads CASSKRGVGADTQYF. The CDR3 bases are TGTGCCAGCAGCAAGCGTGGGGTTGGAGCAGATACGCAGTATTTT.

The chain carries TRBV6-6 and TRBJ2-5; D may match TRBD1 or TRBD2 (5 bases each). The ends were cut back, 2 bases at V and 4 bases at J, with 11 bases in the middle. The CDR3 spans 14 residues. From germline, CDR1 is MNHNY and CDR2 SVGAGI (reference sequence). The CDR3 DNA reads TGTGCCAGCAGTTACGCAACTAGGGGAGAGACCCAGTACTTC. Amino acids: CASSYATRGETQYF.

This rearrangement joins TRBV10-3 to TRBJ1-6; no definite D call. The CDR3 extends over 14 amino acids. The germline V gene encodes CDR1 ENHRY and CDR2 SYGVKD. Trimming removed 3 bases at V and 7 bases at J, with 10 bases between. CDR3 sequence (DNA): TGTGCCATCAGTGAAACCGGTGGAAATTCACCCCTCCACTTT. Its protein is CAISETGGNSPLHF.

J is TRBJ1-2 and V is TRBV7-9; D is uncertain. Germline CDR1 and CDR2: SEHNR and FQNEAQ (reference sequence). Trimming cost V 1 base and J 4 bases, with 13 bases left between them. The CDR3 covers 15 residues. The DNA for the CDR3 is TGTGCCAGCAGCTTAGAAGTCAGGACGATCTATGGCTACACCTTC. As protein: CASSLEVRTIYGYTF.

J is TRBJ2-1 and V is TRBV6-7, with D tentatively TRBD1 (9 bases). TRBV6-7 is annotated as an ORF whose role is uncertain. The CDR3 covers 19 residues. V lost 2 bases, J lost 0 bases, and 20 bases lay in between. CDR3 sequence reads: CASSYGTGNGLASYNEQFF. CDR3 nucleotide sequence: TGTGCCAGCAGTTACGGGACAGGGAATGGACTAGCCTCCTACAATGAGCAGTTCTTC.

Points on this clone: Distinct nucleotide sequences in the sample also encode this CDR3. The rearrangement links TRBV6-1 to TRBJ1-1; D might be TRBD1 (5 bases). V was cut by 4 bases and J by 1 base, with 10 bases left in between. The CDR3 runs 14 residues. CDR1 is MNHNS, CDR2 SASEGT, per germline. CDR3 in amino acids: CASSAGGENTEAFF. The DNA of the CDR3 is TGTGCCAGCAGTGCGGGGGGGGAGAACACTGAAGCTTTCTTT.

This clone was seen once. Additional DNA sequences in this sample encode the identical CDR3. The chain uses TRBV7-6 and TRBJ2-5; D gene ambiguous. The CDR3 consists of 10 residues. The V end was cut by 6 bases, the J end by 5 bases, with 4 bases between. The germline CDR1 and CDR2 sequences are SGHVS and FNYEAQ. CDR3 sequence reads: CASRGETQYF. CDR3 DNA sequence: TGTGCCAGCAGGGGGGAGACCCAGTACTTC.

The V call is TRBV9, the J call TRBJ2-5; D may be TRBD1 or TRBD2 (6 bases each). CDR1 SGDLS and CDR2 YYNGEE come from the germline V gene. The CDR3 runs 15 residues. Trimming cost V 3 bases and J 5 bases, with 17 bases left between them. The CDR3 region is CASSEGGLRVETQYF. DNA of the CDR3: TGTGCCAGCAGCGAGGGGGGACTCAGGGTCGAGACCCAGTACTTC.

CDR3 DNA: TGTGCCAGCAGTGATACTAGCGGGGCTTTTCAGTACTTC. Encoded protein: CASSDTSGAFQYF. The J gene is TRBJ2-4, the V gene TRBV2; TRBD2 matches at 10 bases. Germline assignment: CDR1 SNHLY and CDR2 FYNNEI. This CDR3 region has 13 residues. V trimming: 3 bases; J trimming: 11 bases; junction bases outside the gene matches: 4.

To note about this clone: Other DNA sequences from this sample encode an identical CDR3 as well. The rearrangement joins TRBV27 to TRBJ1-3; D is undetermined. The V end was cut by 0 bases, the J end by 0 bases, with 9 bases between. Germline V gives CDR1 MNHEY, CDR2 SMNVEV (reference sequence). This CDR3 contains 16 residues. In DNA form, the CDR3 reads TGTGCCAGCAGTTTATCTCGTGGGCTCTCTGGAAACACCATATATTTT. Amino acids: CASSLSRGLSGNTIYF.

This clone has a single count. The genes are TRBV5-8 and TRBJ2-3; perhaps D is TRBD1 or TRBD2 (5 bases each). Trimming stripped 3 bases from V and 2 bases from J, with 10 bases between. The V gene's germline CDR1 is SGHTS and CDR2 YDEGEE. The CDR3 has 14 residues. This chain's CDR3 is CASSWGSLTDTQYF. The CDR3 nucleotides are TGTGCCAGCAGCTGGGGGTCCCTCACAGATACGCAGTATTTT.

This rearrangement joins TRBV27 to TRBJ1-2, with a tentative D call TRBD1 (6 bases). There are 15 residues in the CDR3. V dropped 5 bases and J dropped 4 bases, with 17 bases sitting between them. Germline V CDR1 and CDR2: MNHEY, SMNVEV (reference sequence). As DNA, the CDR3 is TGTGCCAGCAGTCCGAACAGGGCCTCGAGCTATGGCTACACCTTC. Translation gives CASSPNRASSYGYTF.

The rearrangement links TRBV9 to TRBJ2-7; D not resolved. CDR1 is SGDLS and CDR2 is YYNGEE in the germline V gene. CDR3 length: 16 amino acids. The V end was cut by 4 bases, the J end by 3 bases, with 20 bases between. Here the CDR3 DNA reads TGTGCCAGCAGCCCCCAGGACCTCCTACCGCACTACGAGCAGTACTTC. Its protein is CASSPQDLLPHYEQYF.

This sequence joins TRBV19 and TRBJ2-1, with a possible D match to TRBD2 (5 bases). The ends were cut back, 0 bases at V and 2 bases at J, with 14 bases in the middle. The germline CDR1 and CDR2 sequences are LNHDA and SQIVND (reference sequence). The CDR3 runs to 17 residues. CDR3 nucleotides: TGTGCCAGTAGTATAGATAACGAGGGAGTTCCCTACAATGAGCAGTTCTTC. This codes for CASSIDNEGVPYNEQFF.

As regards this clone: Other DNA sequences from this sample encode an identical CDR3 as well. The chain employs TRBV28 and TRBJ2-5, with D possibly TRBD2 on 6 matching bases. V shed 3 bases and J shed 4 bases, with 9 bases lying between them. The CDR3 has 13 amino acids. In germline, CDR1 is MDHEN, CDR2 SYDVKM. This chain's CDR3 is CASSLGRGETQYF. The CDR3 bases are TGTGCCAGCAGTTTGGGGCGGGGAGAGACCCAGTACTTC.

The chain joins TRBV5-1 to TRBJ2-7; 8 nucleotides match TRBD1. The germline V gene has CDR1 SGHRS and CDR2 YFSETQ. V was pared by 1 base and J by 0 bases, with 6 bases of the junction left unmatched. The CDR3 is made up of 16 amino acids. CDR3 coding DNA: TGCGCCAGCAGCTTGACCATCAGGGGGCCCTCCTACGAGCAGTACTTC. Residues: CASSLTIRGPSYEQYF.

Concerning this clone: Different DNA sequences within this sample yield the same CDR3. The rearrangement uses TRBV7-9 and TRBJ1-1; 9 bases are a match to TRBD1. The CDR3 contains 14 residues. Germline V gene sequence: CDR1 SEHNR, CDR2 FQNEAQ (reference sequence). Unmatched junction bases numbered 1, after V lost 1 base and J lost 4 bases. CDR3 sequence (DNA): TGTGCCAGCAGCTTAGTGACAGGGGGCACTGAAGCTTTCTTT. It yields the protein CASSLVTGGTEAFF.

This clone was detected once. The V gene is TRBV19, the J gene TRBJ1-1, with unresolved D. This CDR3 has 17 amino acids. Germline-derived CDR1 and CDR2 are LNHDA and SQIVND (reference sequence). The V and J ends lost 3 bases and 0 bases respectively, with 17 bases between them. In DNA, the CDR3 is TGTGCCAGTAGTATGAGGGTCCGGGAACCGCTGAACACTGAAGCTTTCTTT. It translates to CASSMRVREPLNTEAFF.